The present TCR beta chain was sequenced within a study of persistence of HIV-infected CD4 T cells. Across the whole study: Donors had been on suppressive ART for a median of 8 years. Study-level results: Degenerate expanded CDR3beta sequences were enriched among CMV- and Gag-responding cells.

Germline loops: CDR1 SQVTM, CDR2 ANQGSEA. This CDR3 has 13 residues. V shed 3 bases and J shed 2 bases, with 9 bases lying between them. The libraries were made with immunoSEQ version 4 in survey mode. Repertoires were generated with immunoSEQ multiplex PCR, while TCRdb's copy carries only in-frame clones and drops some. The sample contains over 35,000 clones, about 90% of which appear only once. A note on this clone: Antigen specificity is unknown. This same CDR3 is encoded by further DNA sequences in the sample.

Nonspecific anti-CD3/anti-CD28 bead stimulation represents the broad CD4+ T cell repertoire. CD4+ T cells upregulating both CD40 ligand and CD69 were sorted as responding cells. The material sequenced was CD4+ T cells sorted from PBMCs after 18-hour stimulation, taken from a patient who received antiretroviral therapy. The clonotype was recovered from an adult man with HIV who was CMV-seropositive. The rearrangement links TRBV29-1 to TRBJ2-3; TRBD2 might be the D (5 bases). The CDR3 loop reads CSVDGVLTDTQYF. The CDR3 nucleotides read TGCAGCGTTGACGGGGTCCTCACAGATACGCAGTATTTT.